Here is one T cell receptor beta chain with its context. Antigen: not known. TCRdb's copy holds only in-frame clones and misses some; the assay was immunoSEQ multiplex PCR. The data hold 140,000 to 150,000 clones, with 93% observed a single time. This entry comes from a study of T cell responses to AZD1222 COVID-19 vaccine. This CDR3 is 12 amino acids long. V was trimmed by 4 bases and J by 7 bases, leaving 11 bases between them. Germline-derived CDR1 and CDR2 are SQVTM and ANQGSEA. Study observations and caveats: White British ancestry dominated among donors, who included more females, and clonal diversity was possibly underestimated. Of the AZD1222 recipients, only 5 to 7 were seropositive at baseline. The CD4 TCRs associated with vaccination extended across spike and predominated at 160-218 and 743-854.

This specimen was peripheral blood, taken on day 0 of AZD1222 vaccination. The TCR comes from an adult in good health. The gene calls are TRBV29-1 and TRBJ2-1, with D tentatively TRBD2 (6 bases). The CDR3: CSVVRSGNEQFF. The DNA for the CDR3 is TGCAGCGTTGTACGGAGCGGGAATGAGCAGTTCTTC.